This T cell receptor beta chain is from a study of long-term antiretroviral therapy in people with HIV. For the study at large: The earliest samples came about a decade before the 2015 immediate-ART recommendation.

The authors ran the immunoSEQ assay, v3.0, at survey level. TCRdb's table, derived via immunoSEQ multiplex PCR, lists solely in-frame clones and lacks some. Counted here are 34,000 or so clones, approximately 85% occurring once; the ten biggest clones make up more than 4.5%. General study results and limits: Clones that had undergone expansion before ART prevailed in the repertoire throughout all time points.

The germline CDR1 and CDR2 sequences are SGDLS and YYNGEE. Unmatched junction bases numbered 11, after V lost 4 bases and J lost 10 bases. The CDR3 totals 14 residues. DNA was extracted from about 1-10 million thawed cryopreserved PBMC. About this clone itself: What it binds is not known.

This receptor was identified in a young woman with HIV. The chain recombines TRBV9 with TRBJ1-2; TRBD1 matches 9 bases. The specimen comprised unsorted PBMCs, sampled just under 2.9 years before starting antiretroviral therapy. CDR3 sequence (DNA): TGTGCCAGCAGCTTAGGGGGGGACAGGGTCATCTACACCTTC. It encodes CASSLGGDRVIYTF. Filled out from reference TRBV9 and TRBJ1-2, the complete variable domain reads DSGVTQTPKHLITATGQRVTLRCSPRSGDLSVYWYQQSLDQGLQFLIQYYNGEERAKGNILERFSAQQFPDLHSELNLSSLELGDSALYFCASSLGGDRVIYTFGSGTRLTVV.